Reported below is one TCR beta chain. These data originate in a study of blood T cell repertoires in COVID-19. On the study more broadly: Acute and convalescent COVID-19 specimens originated in the United States, Italy and Spain. PBMCs, B-cell-depleted T cells, or T cells were the source of the cDNA or gDNA that made up the material.

The authors' processing: Reference gene primer amplification gave estimated nucleated cell counts. Some clones are missing from TCRdb's copy, which holds only in-frame ones; the method was immunoSEQ multiplex PCR. The DNA gave D and trimming, while V, J and clone size come from that table. The data show some 240,000 clones, with 84% seen just once and over 1.2% held by the top ten. The length of the CDR3 is 14 residues. V was shortened by 7 bases and J by 4 bases, with 15 bases between the two germline ends. Germline V CDR1 and CDR2: MGHDK, SYGVNS. The receptor was isolated from a woman aged 40-49 years who had recovered from COVID-19. The V gene is TRBV25-1, the J gene TRBJ2-3; D is possibly TRBD1 (6 bases). Specimen: peripheral blood. In DNA, the CDR3 is TGTGCCAGCAACGAAGATCCAGGGGCAGATACGCAGTATTTT. Its protein product is CASNEDPGADTQYF.